This TCR beta chain stems from a study of regulatory T cells in long-lasting Graves disease. Study-level findings and limits: Persistent disease was characterized by preferential usage of TRBV28, TRBJ1-2 and TRBJ2-5.

The CDR3 spans 15 residues. The germline V gene has CDR1 DFQATT and CDR2 SNEGSKA (reference sequence). V trimming: 2 bases; J trimming: 8 bases; junction bases outside the gene matches: 10. Assembly of TCR beta libraries relied on iRepertoire HTBI primers together with Arm-PCR of CDR3 regions. TCRdb re-derived calls from the multiplex PCR reads in MiXCR, one entry per CDR3 protein. The sample has over 200,000 distinct CDR3 sequences, around 19% seen once. Time point noted: newly diagnosed GD, antithyroid drugs for less than 3 months. Extracted RNA from PBMCs served as the source of the TCR library. The table lists this clonotype with many counts. Its antigen is not identified. Another study also made use of these data, one on T cells in Graves' hyperthyroidism and ophthalmopathy.

This sample comprised peripheral blood mononuclear cells (PBMCs), obtained at new diagnosis, from a patient treated with antithyroid drugs. The chain joins TRBV20-1 to TRBJ1-4; 8 positions agree with TRBD1. The origin of this receptor is a woman in her thirties with Graves disease. The CDR3 coding sequence is TGCAGTGCTAGACCCCCCCAGGGGGCAGAAGAAAAACTGTTTTTT. Amino acids: CSARPPQGAEEKLFF.